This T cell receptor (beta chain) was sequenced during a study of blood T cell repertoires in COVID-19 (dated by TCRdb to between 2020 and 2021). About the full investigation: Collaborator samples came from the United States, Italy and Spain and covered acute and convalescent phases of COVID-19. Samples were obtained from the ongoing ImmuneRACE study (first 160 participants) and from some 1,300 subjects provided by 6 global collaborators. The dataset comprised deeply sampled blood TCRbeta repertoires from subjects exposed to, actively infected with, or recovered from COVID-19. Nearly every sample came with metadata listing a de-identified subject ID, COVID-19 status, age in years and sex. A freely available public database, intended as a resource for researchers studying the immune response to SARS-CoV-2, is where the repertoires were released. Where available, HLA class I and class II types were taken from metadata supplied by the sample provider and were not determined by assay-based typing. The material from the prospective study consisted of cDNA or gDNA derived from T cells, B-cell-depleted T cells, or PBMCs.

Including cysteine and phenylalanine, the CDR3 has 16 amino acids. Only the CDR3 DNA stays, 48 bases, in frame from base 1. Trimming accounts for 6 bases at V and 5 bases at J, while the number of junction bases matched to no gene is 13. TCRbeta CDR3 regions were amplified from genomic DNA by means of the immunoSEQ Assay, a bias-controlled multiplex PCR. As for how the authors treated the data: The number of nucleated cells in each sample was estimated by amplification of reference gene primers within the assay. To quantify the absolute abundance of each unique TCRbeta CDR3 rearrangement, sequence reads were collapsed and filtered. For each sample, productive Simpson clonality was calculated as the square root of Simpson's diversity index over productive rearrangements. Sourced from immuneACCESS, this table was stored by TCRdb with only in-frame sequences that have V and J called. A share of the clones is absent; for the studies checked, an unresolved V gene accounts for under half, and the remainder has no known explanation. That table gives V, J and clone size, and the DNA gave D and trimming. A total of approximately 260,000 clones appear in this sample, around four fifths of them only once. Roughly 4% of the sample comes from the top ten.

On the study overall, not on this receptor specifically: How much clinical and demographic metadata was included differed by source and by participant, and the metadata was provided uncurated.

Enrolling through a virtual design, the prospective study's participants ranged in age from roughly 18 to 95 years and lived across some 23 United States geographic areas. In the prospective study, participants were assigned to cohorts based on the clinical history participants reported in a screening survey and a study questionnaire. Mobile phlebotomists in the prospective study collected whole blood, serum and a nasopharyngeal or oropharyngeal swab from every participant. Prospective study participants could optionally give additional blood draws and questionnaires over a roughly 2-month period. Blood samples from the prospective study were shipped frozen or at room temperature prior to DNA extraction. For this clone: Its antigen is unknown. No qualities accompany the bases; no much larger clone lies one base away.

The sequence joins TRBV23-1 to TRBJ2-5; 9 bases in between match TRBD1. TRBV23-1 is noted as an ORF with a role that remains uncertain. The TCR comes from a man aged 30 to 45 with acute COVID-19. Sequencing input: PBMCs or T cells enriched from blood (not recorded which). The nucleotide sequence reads TGCGCCAGCAGCCACACCGGGACAGGGATTCGGGAGACCCAGTACTTC. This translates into CASSHTGTGIRETQYF.